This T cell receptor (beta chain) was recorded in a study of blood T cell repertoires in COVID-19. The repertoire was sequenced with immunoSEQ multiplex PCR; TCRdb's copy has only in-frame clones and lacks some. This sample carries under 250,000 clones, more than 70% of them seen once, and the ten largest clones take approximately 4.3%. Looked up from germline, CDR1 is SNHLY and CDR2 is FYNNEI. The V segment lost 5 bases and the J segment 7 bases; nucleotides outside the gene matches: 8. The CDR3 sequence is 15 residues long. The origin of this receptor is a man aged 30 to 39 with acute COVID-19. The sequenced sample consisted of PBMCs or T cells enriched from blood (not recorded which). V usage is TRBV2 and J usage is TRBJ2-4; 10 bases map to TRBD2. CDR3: CASSLASAGGNIQYF. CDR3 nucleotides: TGTGCCAGCAGTTTGGCTTCAGCGGGGGGGAACATTCAGTACTTC.